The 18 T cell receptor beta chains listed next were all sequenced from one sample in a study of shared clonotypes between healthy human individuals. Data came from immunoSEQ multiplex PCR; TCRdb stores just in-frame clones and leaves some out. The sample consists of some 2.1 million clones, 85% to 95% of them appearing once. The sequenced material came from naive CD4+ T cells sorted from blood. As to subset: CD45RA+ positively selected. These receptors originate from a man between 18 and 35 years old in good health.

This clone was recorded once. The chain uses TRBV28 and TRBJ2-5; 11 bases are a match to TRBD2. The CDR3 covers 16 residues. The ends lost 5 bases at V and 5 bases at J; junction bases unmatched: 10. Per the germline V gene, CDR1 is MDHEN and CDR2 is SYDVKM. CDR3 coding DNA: TGTGCCAGCAGTACCTCCGGGCTAGCGGGGGGTGAGACCCAGTACTTC. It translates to CASSTSGLAGGETQYF.

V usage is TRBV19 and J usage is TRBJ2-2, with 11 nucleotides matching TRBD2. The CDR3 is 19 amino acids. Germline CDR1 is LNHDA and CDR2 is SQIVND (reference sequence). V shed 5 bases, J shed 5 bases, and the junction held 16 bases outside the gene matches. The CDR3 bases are TGTGCCAGTAGTGTCCGGACAGCTAGCGGGAGGAGTAGGACCGGGGAGCTGTTTTTT. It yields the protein CASSVRTASGRSRTGELFF.

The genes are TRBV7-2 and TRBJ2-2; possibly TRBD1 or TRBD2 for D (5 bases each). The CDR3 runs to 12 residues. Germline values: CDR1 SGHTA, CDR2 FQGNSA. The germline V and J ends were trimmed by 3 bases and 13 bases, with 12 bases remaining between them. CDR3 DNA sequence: TGTGCCAGCAGCTTTACGGGGACGGGGCTGTTTTTT. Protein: CASSFTGTGLFF.

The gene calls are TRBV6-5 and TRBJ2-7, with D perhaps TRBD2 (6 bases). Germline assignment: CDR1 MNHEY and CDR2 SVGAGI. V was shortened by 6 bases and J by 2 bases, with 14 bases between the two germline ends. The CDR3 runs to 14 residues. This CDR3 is CASSRGLLTYEQYF. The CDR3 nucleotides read TGTGCCAGCAGCCGGGGACTGCTCACCTACGAGCAGTACTTC.

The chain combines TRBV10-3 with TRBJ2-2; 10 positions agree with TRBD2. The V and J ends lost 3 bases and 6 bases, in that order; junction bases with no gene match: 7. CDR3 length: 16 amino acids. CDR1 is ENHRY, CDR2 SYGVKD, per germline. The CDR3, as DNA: TGTGCCATCAGTGACCTCAGCGGGGGGGCCCCCGGGGAGCTGTTTTTT. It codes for CAISDLSGGAPGELFF.

The CDR3 DNA reads TGTGCCAGCAGTTACTCGCCTGGGGTTGGAAACACCATATATTTT. Protein product: CASSYSPGVGNTIYF. J is TRBJ1-3 and V is TRBV6-6; no reliable D call. The V gene lost 0 bases and the J gene lost 3 bases, with 9 bases spanning the gap. Looked up from germline, CDR1 is MNHNY and CDR2 is SVGAGI (reference sequence). The CDR3 is 15 amino acids.

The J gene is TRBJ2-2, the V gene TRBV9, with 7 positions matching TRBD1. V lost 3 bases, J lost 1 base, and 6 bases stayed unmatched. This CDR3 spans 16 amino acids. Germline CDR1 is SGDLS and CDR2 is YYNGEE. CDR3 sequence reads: CASSGRTGLNTGELFF. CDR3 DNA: TGTGCCAGCAGCGGGCGGACAGGCCTGAACACCGGGGAGCTGTTTTTT.

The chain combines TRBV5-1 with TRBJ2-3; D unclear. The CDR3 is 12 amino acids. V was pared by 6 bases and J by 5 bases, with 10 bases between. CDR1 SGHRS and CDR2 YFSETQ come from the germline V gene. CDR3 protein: CASTSGQDTQYF. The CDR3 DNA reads TGCGCCAGCACCTCAGGTCAAGATACGCAGTATTTT.

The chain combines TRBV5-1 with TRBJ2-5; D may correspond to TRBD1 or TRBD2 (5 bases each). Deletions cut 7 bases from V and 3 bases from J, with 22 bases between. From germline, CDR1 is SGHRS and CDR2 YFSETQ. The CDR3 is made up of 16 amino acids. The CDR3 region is CASLSGAINWKETQYF. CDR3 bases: TGCGCCAGCTTATCCGGGGCGATCAACTGGAAAGAGACCCAGTACTTC.

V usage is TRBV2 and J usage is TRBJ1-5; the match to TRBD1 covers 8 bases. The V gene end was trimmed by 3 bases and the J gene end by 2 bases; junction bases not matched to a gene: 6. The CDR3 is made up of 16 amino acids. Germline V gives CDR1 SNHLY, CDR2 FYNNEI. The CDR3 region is CASSDPGGAGNQPQHF. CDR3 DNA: TGTGCCAGCAGTGACCCAGGGGGCGCCGGCAATCAGCCCCAGCATTTT.

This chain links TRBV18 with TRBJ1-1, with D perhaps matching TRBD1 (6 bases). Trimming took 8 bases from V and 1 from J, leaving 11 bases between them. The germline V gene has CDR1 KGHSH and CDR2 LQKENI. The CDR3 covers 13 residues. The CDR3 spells CASAGERNTEAFF. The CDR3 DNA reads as TGTGCCAGCGCAGGGGAGAGGAACACTGAAGCTTTCTTT.

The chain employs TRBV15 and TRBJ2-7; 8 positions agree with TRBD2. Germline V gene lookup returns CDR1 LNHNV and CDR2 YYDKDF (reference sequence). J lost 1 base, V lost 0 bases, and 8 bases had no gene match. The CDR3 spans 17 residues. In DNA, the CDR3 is TGTGCCACCAGCAGAGAAAGTAAAGCGGGAGTATCCTACGAGCAGTACTTC. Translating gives CATSRESKAGVSYEQYF.

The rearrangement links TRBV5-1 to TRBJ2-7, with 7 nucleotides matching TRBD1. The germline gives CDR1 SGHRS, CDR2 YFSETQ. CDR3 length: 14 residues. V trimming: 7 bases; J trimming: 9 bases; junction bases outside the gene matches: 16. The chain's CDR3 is CASRSTDRSEGQYF. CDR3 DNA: TGCGCCAGCCGCTCGACGGACAGGAGCGAGGGGCAGTACTTC. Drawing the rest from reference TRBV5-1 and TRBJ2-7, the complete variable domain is KAGVTQTPRYLIKTRGQQVTLSCSPISGHRSVSWYQQTPGQGLQFLFEYFSETQRNKGNFPGRFSGRQFSNSRSEMNVSTLELGDSALYLCASRSTDRSEGQYFGPGTRLTVT.

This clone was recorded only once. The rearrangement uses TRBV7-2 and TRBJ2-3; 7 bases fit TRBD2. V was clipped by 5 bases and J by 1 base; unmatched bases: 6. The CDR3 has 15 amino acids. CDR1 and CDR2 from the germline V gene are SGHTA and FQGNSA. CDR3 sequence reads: CASSPGGGRTDTQYF. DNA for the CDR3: TGTGCCAGCAGCCCTGGGGGAGGGCGCACAGATACGCAGTATTTT.

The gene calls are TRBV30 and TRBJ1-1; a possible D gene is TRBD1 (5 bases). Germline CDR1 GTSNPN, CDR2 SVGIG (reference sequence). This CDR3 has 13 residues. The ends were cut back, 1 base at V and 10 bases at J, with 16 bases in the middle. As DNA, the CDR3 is TGTGCCTGGAGTGCCCGGGGGGGTGACGGAGCTTTCTTT. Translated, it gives CAWSARGGDGAFF.

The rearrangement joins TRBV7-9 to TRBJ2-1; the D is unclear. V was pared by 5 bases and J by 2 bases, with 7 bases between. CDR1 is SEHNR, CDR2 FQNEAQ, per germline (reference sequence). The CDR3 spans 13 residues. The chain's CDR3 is CASSDITYNEQFF. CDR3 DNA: TGTGCCAGCAGCGATATAACCTACAATGAGCAGTTCTTC.

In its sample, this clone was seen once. The CDR3: CASSGQGSTGYTF. CDR3 DNA sequence: TGTGCCAGCAGTGGGCAGGGGAGCACTGGCTACACCTTC. The chain employs TRBV28 and TRBJ1-2, with TRBD1 as a possible D gene (6 bases). Germline V CDR1 and CDR2: MDHEN, SYDVKM. This CDR3 is built from 13 residues. With 5 bases removed from V and 7 bases from J, the gap between germline ends came to 14 bases.

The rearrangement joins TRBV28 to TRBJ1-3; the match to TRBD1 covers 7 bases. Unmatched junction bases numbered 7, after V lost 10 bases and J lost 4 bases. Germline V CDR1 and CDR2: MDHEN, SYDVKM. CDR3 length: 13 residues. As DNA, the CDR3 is TGTGCCACCTTTGACAGGGAGGGAAACACCATATATTTT. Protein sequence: CATFDREGNTIYF.